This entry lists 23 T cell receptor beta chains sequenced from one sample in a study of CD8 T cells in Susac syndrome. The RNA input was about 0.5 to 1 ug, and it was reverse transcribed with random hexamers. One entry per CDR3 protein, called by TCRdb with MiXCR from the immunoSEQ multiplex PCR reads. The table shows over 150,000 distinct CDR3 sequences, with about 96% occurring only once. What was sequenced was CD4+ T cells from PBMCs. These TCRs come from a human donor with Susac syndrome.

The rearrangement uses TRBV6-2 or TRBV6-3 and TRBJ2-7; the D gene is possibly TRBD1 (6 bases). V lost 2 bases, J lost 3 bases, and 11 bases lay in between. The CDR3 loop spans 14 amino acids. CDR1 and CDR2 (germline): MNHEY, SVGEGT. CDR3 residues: CASSYGTPFYEQYF. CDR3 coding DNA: TGTGCCAGCAGTTACGGGACACCCTTCTACGAGCAGTACTTC.

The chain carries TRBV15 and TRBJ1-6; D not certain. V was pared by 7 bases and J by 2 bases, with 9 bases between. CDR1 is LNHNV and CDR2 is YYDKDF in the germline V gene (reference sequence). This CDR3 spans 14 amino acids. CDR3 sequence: CATKSATYNSPLHF. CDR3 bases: TGTGCCACCAAGAGTGCTACCTATAATTCACCCCTCCACTTT. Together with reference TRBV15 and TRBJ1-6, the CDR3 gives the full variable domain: DAMVIQNPRYQVTQFGKPVTLSCSQTLNHNVMYWYQQKSSQAPKLLFHYYDKDFNNEADTPDNFQSRRPNTSFCFLDIRSPGLGDTAMYLCATKSATYNSPLHFGNGTRLTVT.

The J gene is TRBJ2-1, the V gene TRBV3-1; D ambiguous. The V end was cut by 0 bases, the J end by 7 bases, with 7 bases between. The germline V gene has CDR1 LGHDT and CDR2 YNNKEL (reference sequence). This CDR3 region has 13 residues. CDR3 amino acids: CASSQDPRNEQFF. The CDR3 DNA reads TGTGCCAGCAGCCAAGATCCAAGGAATGAGCAGTTCTTC.

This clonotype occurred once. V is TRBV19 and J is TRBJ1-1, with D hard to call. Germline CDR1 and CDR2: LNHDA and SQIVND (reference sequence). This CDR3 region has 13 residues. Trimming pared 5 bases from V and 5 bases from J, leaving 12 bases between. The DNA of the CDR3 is TGTGCCAGTAGTCCCTTCAGGTCTACTGAAGCTTTCTTT. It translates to CASSPFRSTEAFF. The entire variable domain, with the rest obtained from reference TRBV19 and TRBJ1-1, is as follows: DGGITQSPKYLFRKEGQNVTLSCEQNLNHDAMYWYRQDPGQGLRLIYYSQIVNDFQKGDIAEGYSVSREKKESFPLTVTSAQKNPTAFYLCASSPFRSTEAFFGQGTRLTVV.

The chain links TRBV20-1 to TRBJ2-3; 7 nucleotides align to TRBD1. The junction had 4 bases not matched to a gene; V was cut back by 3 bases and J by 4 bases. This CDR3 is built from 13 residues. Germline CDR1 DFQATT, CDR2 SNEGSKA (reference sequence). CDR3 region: CSARSTGADTQYF. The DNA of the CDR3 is TGCAGTGCTAGGTCTACAGGGGCAGATACGCAGTATTTT.

CDR3 residues: CSARNGLETQYF. In nucleotides, the CDR3 is TGCAGTGCTAGAAACGGTTTGGAGACCCAGTACTTC. The chain carries TRBV20-1 and TRBJ2-5; D gene uncertain. Trimming took 2 bases from V and 5 from J, leaving 9 bases between them. In germline, CDR1 is DFQATT, CDR2 SNEGSKA (reference sequence). This CDR3 contains 12 residues.

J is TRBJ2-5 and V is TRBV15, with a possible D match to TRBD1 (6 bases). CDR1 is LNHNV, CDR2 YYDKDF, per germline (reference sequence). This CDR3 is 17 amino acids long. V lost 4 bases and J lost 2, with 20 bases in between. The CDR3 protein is CATSIRRQGIGQETQYF. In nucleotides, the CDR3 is TGTGCCACCAGCATAAGGCGCCAGGGGATCGGACAAGAGACCCAGTACTTC.

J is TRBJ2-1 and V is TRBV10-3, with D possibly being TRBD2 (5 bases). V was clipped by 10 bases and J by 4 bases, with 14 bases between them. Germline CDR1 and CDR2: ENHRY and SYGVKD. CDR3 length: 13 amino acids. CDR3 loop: CATSRDAYNEQFF. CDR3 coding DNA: TGTGCCACTAGCCGGGATGCTTACAATGAGCAGTTCTTC.

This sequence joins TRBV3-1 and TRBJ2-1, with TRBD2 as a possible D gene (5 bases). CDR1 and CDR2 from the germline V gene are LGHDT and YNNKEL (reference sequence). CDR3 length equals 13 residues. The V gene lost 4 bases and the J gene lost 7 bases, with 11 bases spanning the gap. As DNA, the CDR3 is TGTGCCAGCAGCCGTCGCGGGCCTAATGAGCAGTTCTTC. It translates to CASSRRGPNEQFF.

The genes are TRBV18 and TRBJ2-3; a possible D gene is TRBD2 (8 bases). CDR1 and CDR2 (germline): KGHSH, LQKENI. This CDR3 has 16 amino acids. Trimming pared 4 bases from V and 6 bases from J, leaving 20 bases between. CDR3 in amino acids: CASSRTGAGGPDTQYF. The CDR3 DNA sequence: TGTGCCAGCTCACGGACAGGTGCGGGAGGTCCGGATACGCAGTATTTT.

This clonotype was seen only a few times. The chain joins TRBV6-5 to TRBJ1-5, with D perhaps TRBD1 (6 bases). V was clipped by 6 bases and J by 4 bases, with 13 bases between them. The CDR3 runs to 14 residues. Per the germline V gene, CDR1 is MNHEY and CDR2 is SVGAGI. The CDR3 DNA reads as TGTGCCAGCAGCACCGGGACACTGAATCAGCCCCAGCATTTT. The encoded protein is CASSTGTLNQPQHF.

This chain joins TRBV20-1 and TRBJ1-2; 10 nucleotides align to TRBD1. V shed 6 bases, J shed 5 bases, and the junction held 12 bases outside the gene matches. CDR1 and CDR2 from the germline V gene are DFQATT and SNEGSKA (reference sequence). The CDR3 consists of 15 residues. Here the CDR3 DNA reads TGCAGTGCCCATGACAGGGGGCGCACCCGTTATGGCTACACCTTC. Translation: CSAHDRGRTRYGYTF.

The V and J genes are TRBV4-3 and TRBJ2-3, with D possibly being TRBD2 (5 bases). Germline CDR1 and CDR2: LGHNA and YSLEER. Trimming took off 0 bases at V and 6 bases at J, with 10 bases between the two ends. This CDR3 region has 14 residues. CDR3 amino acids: CASSQDYGKDTQYF. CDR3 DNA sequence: TGCGCCAGCAGCCAAGATTACGGGAAGGATACGCAGTATTTT.

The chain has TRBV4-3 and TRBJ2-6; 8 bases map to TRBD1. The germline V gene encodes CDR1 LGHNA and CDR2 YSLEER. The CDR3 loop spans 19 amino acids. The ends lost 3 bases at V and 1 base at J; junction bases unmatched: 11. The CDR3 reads CASSQWTGRSLSGANVLTF. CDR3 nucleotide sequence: TGCGCCAGCAGCCAGTGGACAGGGCGTTCTCTTTCTGGGGCCAACGTCCTGACTTTC.

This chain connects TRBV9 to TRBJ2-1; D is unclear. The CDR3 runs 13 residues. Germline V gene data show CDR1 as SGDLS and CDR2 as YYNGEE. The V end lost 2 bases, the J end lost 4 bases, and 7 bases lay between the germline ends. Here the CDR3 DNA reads TGTGCCAGCAGCGTCCACGAGTACAATGAGCAGTTCTTC. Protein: CASSVHEYNEQFF.

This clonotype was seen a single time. CDR3 bases: TGTGCCTGGACGGCGAAAGATACGCAGTATTTT. It is translated as CAWTAKDTQYF. The chain joins TRBV30 to TRBJ2-3; D is undetermined. Germline V gives CDR1 GTSNPN, CDR2 SVGIG (reference sequence). CDR3 length: 11 amino acids. V was cut by 4 bases and J by 5 bases, with 7 bases left in between.

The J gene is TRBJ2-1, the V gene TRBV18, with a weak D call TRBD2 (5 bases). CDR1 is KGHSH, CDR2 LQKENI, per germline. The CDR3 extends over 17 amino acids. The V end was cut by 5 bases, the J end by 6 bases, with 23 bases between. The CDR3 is CASSSGLPAAAINEQFF. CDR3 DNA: TGTGCCAGCTCATCTGGACTTCCGGCCGCGGCCATCAATGAGCAGTTCTTC.

Here the CDR3 DNA reads TGTGCCAGCAGAATGACTAGCGGGAGGGCTATGGATGAGCAGTTCTTC. Amino acid sequence: CASRMTSGRAMDEQFF. The rearrangement uses TRBV12-3 or TRBV12-4 and TRBJ2-1; 14 bases are shared with TRBD2. The CDR3 sequence is 16 residues long. Trimming took 6 bases from V and 8 from J; bases not matched to a gene: 9.

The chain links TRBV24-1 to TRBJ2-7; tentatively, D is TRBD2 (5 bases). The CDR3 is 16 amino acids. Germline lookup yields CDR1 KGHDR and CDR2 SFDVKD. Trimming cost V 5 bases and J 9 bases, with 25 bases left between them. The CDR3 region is CATSVLLQEAPYGQYF. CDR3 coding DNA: TGTGCCACCAGTGTCCTACTCCAGGAGGCCCCCTATGGGCAGTACTTC.

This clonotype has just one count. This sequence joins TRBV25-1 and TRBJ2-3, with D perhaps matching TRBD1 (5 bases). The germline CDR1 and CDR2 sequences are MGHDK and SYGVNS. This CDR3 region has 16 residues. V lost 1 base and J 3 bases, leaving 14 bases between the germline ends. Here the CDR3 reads CASSESSRVATDTQYF. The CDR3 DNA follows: TGTGCCAGCAGTGAATCAAGCAGGGTGGCTACAGATACGCAGTATTTT.

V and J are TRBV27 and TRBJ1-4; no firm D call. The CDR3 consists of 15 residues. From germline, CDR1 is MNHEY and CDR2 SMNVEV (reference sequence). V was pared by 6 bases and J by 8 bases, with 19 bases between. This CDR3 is CASSPTRPSREKLFF. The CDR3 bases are TGTGCCAGCAGCCCAACCCGCCCCAGCCGGGAAAAACTGTTTTTT.

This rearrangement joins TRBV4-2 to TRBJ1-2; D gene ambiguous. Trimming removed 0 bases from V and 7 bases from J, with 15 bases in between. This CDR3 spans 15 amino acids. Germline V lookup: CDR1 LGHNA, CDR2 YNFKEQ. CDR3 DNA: TGTGCCAGCAGCCAAGAGCGGATCGATATCTCTGGCTACACCTTC. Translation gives CASSQERIDISGYTF.

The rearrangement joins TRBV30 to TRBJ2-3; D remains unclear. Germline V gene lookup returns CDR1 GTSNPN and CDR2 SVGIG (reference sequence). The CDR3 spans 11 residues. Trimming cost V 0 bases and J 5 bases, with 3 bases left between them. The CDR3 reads CAWSVQDTQYF. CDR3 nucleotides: TGTGCCTGGAGTGTCCAAGATACGCAGTATTTT.